This T cell receptor (beta chain) was identified in a study of cytomegalovirus exposure and HLA in healthy donors. The V and J ends lost 0 bases and 5 bases, in that order; junction bases with no gene match: 5. The CDR3 runs to 15 residues. Per germline, CDR1 SGHVS and CDR2 FQNEAQ. To note about this clone: What it binds is not known.

Whole-study results and caveats: The study listed 164 cytomegalovirus-associated TCR beta chains. The authors later linked a missense DCLRE1C variant to TCR beta V- and J-gene trimming.

The study ran its PCR with 60 Vbeta and 13 Jbeta primers. Method: immunoSEQ multiplex PCR; TCRdb's copy keeps in-frame clones and lacks some. The sample includes around 160,000 clones, around 73% of them seen just once. The donors gave bone marrow, and they were healthy. The sequence was obtained from a male donor in good health and CMV-seronegative. V usage is TRBV7-8 and J usage is TRBJ2-5, with 8 bases matching TRBD1. The sequencing input was PBMCs. The CDR3 is CASSLAPGGAETQYF. CDR3 nucleotides: TGTGCCAGCAGCTTAGCGCCAGGGGGCGCCGAGACCCAGTACTTC.